A single sample gave rise to the 5 T cell receptor beta chains below, sequenced in a study of shared clonotypes between healthy human individuals. Profiling relied on immunoSEQ multiplex PCR, and the TCRdb table lists in-frame clones only, not all of them. This table has about 470,000 clones, roughly 77% appearing once. The sequenced material came from PBMCs. These receptors all come from a woman in her 40s in good health. Some clones in this sample may be carry-over from other donors' samples.

This clone was observed many times. The chain is built from TRBV5-1 and TRBJ2-7; D gene uncertain. This CDR3 is 15 amino acids long. V was clipped by 0 bases and J by 3 bases, with 13 bases between them. Per the germline V gene, CDR1 is SGHRS and CDR2 is YFSETQ. CDR3 sequence: CASSLDSSVYYEQYF. DNA for the CDR3: TGCGCCAGCAGCTTGGACTCGAGTGTCTACTACGAGCAGTACTTC.

This clone was found a few times. This sequence joins TRBV10-3 and TRBJ2-5; TRBD2 might be the D (5 bases). Trimming stripped 0 bases from V and 1 base from J, with 9 bases between. CDR1 is ENHRY, CDR2 SYGVKD, per germline. This CDR3 is 15 amino acids long. The CDR3 loop is CAISESGAVQETQYF. The CDR3 nucleotides read TGTGCCATCAGTGAGTCGGGAGCGGTCCAAGAGACCCAGTACTTC.

Turning to this clone: This sample includes further DNA sequences coding for the same CDR3. This chain joins TRBV5-4 and TRBJ2-1, with 9 bases lining up with TRBD2. Germline CDR1 reads SGHNT; CDR2 reads YYREEE (reference sequence). This CDR3 spans 15 amino acids. After removal of 5 bases from V and 2 bases from J, the junction contained 5 bases not matched to a gene. The CDR3 loop is CASSLTSGAYNEQFF. The CDR3 DNA is TGTGCCAGCAGTTTGACTAGCGGAGCCTACAATGAGCAGTTCTTC.

About this clone: Mismatch with germline at one junction end may stem from a read error. The chain uses TRBV2 and TRBJ2-7; 12 nucleotides line up with TRBD2. Germline CDR1 and CDR2: SNHLY and FYNNEI. This CDR3 spans 12 amino acids. CDR3 protein: CDSGGLAGEQHF. CDR3 DNA sequence: TGTGACAGCGGGGGACTAGCGGGCGAGCAGCACTTC.

Concerning this clone itself: The same CDR3 also results from other DNA sequences found in this sample. This rearrangement joins TRBV27 to TRBJ2-1; D is perhaps TRBD2 (6 bases). Trimming left V 5 bases short and J 4 bases short, with 18 bases between. This CDR3 is built from 16 residues. Germline CDR1 MNHEY, CDR2 SMNVEV (reference sequence). In DNA form, the CDR3 reads TGTGCCAGCAGTCCCATTAGCGGAAAGGGGTACAATGAGCAGTTCTTC. Translated: CASSPISGKGYNEQFF.